This T cell receptor beta chain was sequenced for a study of beta chain features in type 1 diabetes. Findings of the study overall: The naive, central memory and Treg TCRB repertoires showed an apparent similarity that was greater among patients than among healthy donors.

In this sample, this clone turned up a few times. The antigen is not known. The entirety of the isolated RNA underwent reverse transcription, so expressed TCRB transcripts were sequenced. Naive, central memory and regulatory T cell samples yielded roughly 3.5 million reads on average. The protocol was immunoSEQ multiplex PCR, while the TCRdb copy is restricted to in-frame clones and leaves out a portion. The table records about half a million clones, more than 9.5% of them present only once. Germline loops: CDR1 MNHNS, CDR2 SASEGT. V dropped 7 bases and J dropped 2; count of bases not matched to a gene: 6. The CDR3 is 15 amino acids.

The chain is built from TRBV6-1 and TRBJ1-5; 9 nucleotides align to TRBD1. The TCR comes from a woman between 18 and 29 years old in good health. The specimen was naive CD4+ T cells from blood. In nucleotides, the CDR3 is TGTGCCAGCACCCTAAGGACAGGGGGCAATCAGCCCCAGCATTTT. Its protein product is CASTLRTGGNQPQHF.